This entry is about one T cell receptor (beta chain). This CDR3 spans 13 amino acids. Germline V CDR1 and CDR2: SGHRS, YFSETQ. The trim removed 0 bases at V and 10 bases at J, leaving 6 bases unmatched. This sample is drawn from a study of T cell responses to AZD1222 COVID-19 vaccine. Assay used: immunoSEQ multiplex PCR; TCRdb lists only in-frame clones, some missing. The table has tens of thousands of clones, over 90% seen once. V gene TRBV5-1 combines with J gene TRBJ2-7; 8 nucleotides align to TRBD2. This material consisted of peripheral blood, taken on day 0 of AZD1222 vaccination. The sequence was obtained from an adult in good health. The CDR3, as DNA: TGCGCCAGCAGCTTGGTACTAGCGGCGGGTCAGTACTTC. The encoded protein is CASSLVLAAGQYF.